The present entry profiles one T cell receptor (beta chain) with its context. Trimming shortened V by 2 bases and J by 3 bases, and 4 bases separated the two germline ends. The CDR3 consists of 12 residues. Per germline, CDR1 SEHNR and CDR2 FQNEAQ (reference sequence). Every one of the donors was a Caucasian adult that lived in Nashville, Tennessee. The data are from a study of shared clonotypes between healthy human individuals. The assay was carried out at the deep level. TCRdb keeps only in-frame clones here, not all; method: immunoSEQ multiplex PCR. Of about 1 million clones in the sample, approximately 68% were seen once.

This sequence originates from a man between 18 and 29 years old in good health. The sample taken for sequencing was memory CD4+ T cells sorted from blood. Subset given: CD45RA-negative fraction. This chain joins TRBV7-9 and TRBJ1-2; no definite D call. Here the CDR3 reads CASSLNYYGYTF. The CDR3 DNA sequence: TGTGCCAGCAGCTTAAACTACTATGGCTACACCTTC.